One sample yielded the 20 T cell receptor beta chains listed below, sequenced in a study of regulatory T cells in long-lasting Graves disease. CDR3-region Arm-PCR and iRepertoire HTBI primers produced the TCR beta libraries. TCRdb analysed the multiplex PCR reads with MiXCR anew, one entry per CDR3 protein. The sample yields 350,000 to 450,000 distinct CDR3 sequences, 15% seen once. Time point indicated: newly diagnosed GD, antithyroid drugs for less than 3 months. The TCR library used RNA extracted from PBMCs. A further study also used this sample, focusing on T cells in Graves' hyperthyroidism and ophthalmopathy.

The source was peripheral blood mononuclear cells (PBMCs), collected at new diagnosis, from a patient treated with antithyroid drugs. The receptors derive from a woman in her 30s with Graves disease.

There are many counts of this clonotype. The chain is built from TRBV7-3 and TRBJ2-7; 8 positions agree with TRBD1. With 5 bases clipped from V and 3 bases from J, the junction kept 3 bases outside the gene matches. CDR3 length: 13 amino acids. Germline V gene lookup returns CDR1 SGHTA and CDR2 FQGTGA. CDR3 DNA: TGTGCCAGCAGCACCACAGGGGGCTACGAGCAGTACTTC. The encoded protein is CASSTTGGYEQYF.

The chain employs TRBV7-6 and TRBJ1-1; D not resolved. This CDR3 is 15 amino acids long. Trimming left V 1 base short and J 0 bases short, with 9 bases between. CDR1 is SGHVS and CDR2 is FNYEAQ in the germline V gene. The CDR3 reads CASSLELSMNTEAFF. DNA of the CDR3: TGTGCCAGCAGCTTAGAACTGAGCATGAACACTGAAGCTTTCTTT.

In its sample, this clonotype was seen many times. The V gene is TRBV28, the J gene TRBJ2-6; D remains ambiguous. The germline V and J ends were trimmed by 2 bases and 3 bases, with 11 bases remaining between them. Looked up from germline, CDR1 is MDHEN and CDR2 is SYDVKM. This CDR3 contains 16 residues. The DNA for the CDR3 is TGTGCCAGCAGTTTACAAAGGGTTGATGGGGCCAACGTCCTGACTTTC. Residues: CASSLQRVDGANVLTF.

This chain links TRBV24-1 with TRBJ2-1; possibly TRBD2 for D (6 bases). The germline V and J ends were trimmed by 5 bases and 8 bases, with 24 bases remaining between them. Germline V gene sequence: CDR1 KGHDR, CDR2 SFDVKD. This CDR3 contains 17 residues. Written as DNA, the CDR3 is TGTGCCACCAGTGCGGCACCCTCGGCGGGAAGTATCGATGAGCAGTTCTTC. Protein product: CATSAAPSAGSIDEQFF.

This clonotype was observed at least ten times. V is TRBV20-1 and J is TRBJ2-1, with a possible D match to TRBD2 (5 bases). V was cut by 2 bases and J by 7 bases, with 12 bases left in between. Germline values: CDR1 DFQATT, CDR2 SNEGSKA (reference sequence). This CDR3 is built from 13 residues. The CDR3 sequence: CSARNPSGNEQFF. CDR3 nucleotides: TGCAGTGCTAGAAACCCTTCGGGGAATGAGCAGTTCTTC.

This clonotype was seen repeatedly, ten times or more. The V call is TRBV30, the J call TRBJ2-2, with D unclear. The CDR3 has 12 amino acids. Looked up from germline, CDR1 is GTSNPN and CDR2 is SVGIG (reference sequence). Trimming pared 0 bases from V and 7 bases from J, leaving 6 bases between. The CDR3: CAWSVRNGELFF. For the CDR3, the DNA is TGTGCCTGGAGTGTACGAAACGGGGAGCTGTTTTTT.

At least ten counts were recorded for this clonotype. CDR3 residues: CATGQGNNEQYF. CDR3 nucleotides: TGTGCCACGGGACAGGGGAACAACGAGCAGTACTTC. The genes are TRBV19 and TRBJ2-7; 10 bases map to TRBD1. Germline V gives CDR1 LNHDA, CDR2 SQIVND (reference sequence). V trimming: 10 bases; J trimming: 5 bases; junction bases outside the gene matches: 5. This CDR3 region has 12 residues.

The chain links TRBV29-1 to TRBJ2-5; D not resolved. Germline V lookup: CDR1 SQVTM, CDR2 ANQGSEA. This CDR3 contains 13 residues. V was pared by 7 bases and J by 1 base, with 13 bases between. The CDR3 spells CSAVWAGQETQYF. DNA of the CDR3: TGCAGCGCCGTCTGGGCAGGCCAAGAGACCCAGTACTTC. The entire variable domain, with the rest obtained from reference TRBV29-1 and TRBJ2-5, is as follows: SAVISQKPSRDICQRGTSLTIQCQVDSQVTMMFWYRQQPGQSLTLIATANQGSEATYESGFVIDKFPISRPNLTFSTLTVSNMSPEDSSIYLCSAVWAGQETQYFGPGTRLLVL.

This clonotype was detected ten times or more. The rearrangement joins TRBV6-1 to TRBJ2-1, with D possibly called TRBD1 or TRBD2 (5 bases each). Deletions cut 6 bases from V and 10 bases from J, with 10 bases between. Germline V gene sequence: CDR1 MNHNS, CDR2 SASEGT. The CDR3 has 11 amino acids. CDR3 protein: CASSPGQEQFF. CDR3 DNA: TGTGCCAGCAGCCCGGGGCAGGAGCAGTTCTTC.

This clonotype was counted a single time. A much more abundant neighbour one base away suggests this may be a read error. Here the CDR3 DNA reads TGCAGTGCTAGGGGGACCCACACTGAAGCTTTCTTT. Its translation is CSARGTHTEAFF. The chain is built from TRBV20-1 and TRBJ1-1, with D possibly TRBD1 on 5 matching bases. The V gene lost 3 bases and the J gene lost 3 bases, with 8 bases spanning the gap. CDR1 is DFQATT, CDR2 SNEGSKA, per germline (reference sequence). The CDR3 is made up of 12 amino acids.

Regarding this clonotype: This could be a read error, since a much larger clone is one nucleotide away. The chain combines TRBV6-2 or TRBV6-3 with TRBJ2-7, with 7 positions matching TRBD2. The CDR3 length is 13 residues. Unmatched junction bases numbered 7, after V lost 4 bases and J lost 7 bases. The germline V gene encodes CDR1 MNHEY and CDR2 SVGEGT. The CDR3 DNA follows: TGTGCCAGCAGTTTGGGGGGGGTGAGGGAGCAGTACTTC. Its protein is CASSLGGVREQYF.

This clonotype was found many times. The chain links TRBV20-1 to TRBJ1-1; D is perhaps TRBD1 (6 bases). The CDR3 runs 14 residues. Per germline, CDR1 DFQATT and CDR2 SNEGSKA (reference sequence). The V end lost 6 bases, the J end lost 1 base, and 15 bases lay between the germline ends. The CDR3 nucleotides are TGCAGTGCCTCCCCCCGGACAGCGAACACTGAAGCTTTCTTT. This translates into CSASPRTANTEAFF.

This clonotype was recorded many times. CDR3 protein: CASSVGRDSSYNEQFF. CDR3 nucleotides: TGTGCCAGCAGCGTAGGACGGGACAGCTCCTACAATGAGCAGTTCTTC. The chain combines TRBV9 with TRBJ2-1; TRBD1 matches at 7 bases. J was trimmed by 0 bases and V by 0 bases; bases with no gene match: 3. CDR3 size: 16 residues. The germline CDR1 and CDR2 sequences are SGDLS and YYNGEE.

The chain couples TRBV4-1 to TRBJ2-3; possible D gene TRBD2, 5 bases. This CDR3 comprises 16 residues. The germline V and J ends were trimmed by 0 bases and 2 bases, with 12 bases remaining between them. Per germline, CDR1 MGHRA and CDR2 YSYEKL. The CDR3 DNA sequence: TGCGCCAGCAGCCAAGATCGCACGGGGTACACAGATACGCAGTATTTT. Translation gives CASSQDRTGYTDTQYF.

There are many counts of this clonotype. The chain recombines TRBV15 with TRBJ1-1; possible D gene TRBD1, 6 bases. Germline V gene lookup returns CDR1 LNHNV and CDR2 YYDKDF (reference sequence). The CDR3 runs to 16 residues. V lost 2 bases and J lost 5, with 18 bases in between. CDR3 loop: CATSRPRAGVGTEAFF. As DNA, the CDR3 is TGTGCCACCAGCAGACCGCGGGCAGGGGTAGGGACTGAAGCTTTCTTT.

The CDR3 DNA reads as TGTGCCACCAGTGGGGGACTAGCGAACCCTACAGATACGCAGTATTTT. Translation gives CATSGGLANPTDTQYF. J is TRBJ2-3 and V is TRBV24-1; 10 nucleotides line up with TRBD2. The CDR3 sequence is 16 residues long. The ends lost 5 bases at V and 3 bases at J; junction bases unmatched: 7. CDR1 is KGHDR and CDR2 is SFDVKD in the germline V gene.

This clonotype was seen at least ten times. The chain is built from TRBV11-2 and TRBJ2-7, with a possible D match to TRBD1 (6 bases). V lost 2 bases, J lost 6 bases, and 14 bases lay in between. Germline CDR1 and CDR2: SGHAT and FQNNGV. This CDR3 has 14 residues. This CDR3 is CASSLPPQGREQYF. The DNA of the CDR3 is TGTGCCAGCAGCTTACCGCCCCAGGGGCGCGAGCAGTACTTC.

The chain is built from TRBV18 and TRBJ1-5; D not certain. The CDR3 covers 15 residues. Germline assignment: CDR1 KGHSH and CDR2 LQKENI. V was trimmed by 0 bases and J by 2 bases, leaving 8 bases between them. CDR3 amino acids: CASSPPAGRNQPQHF. The CDR3 coding sequence is TGTGCCAGCTCACCACCGGCAGGCCGCAATCAGCCCCAGCATTTT.

The sample holds many counts of this clonotype. The rearrangement links TRBV30 to TRBJ1-1; D call uncertain. This CDR3 region has 14 residues. Germline values: CDR1 GTSNPN, CDR2 SVGIG (reference sequence). V lost 5 bases to trimming and J lost 4 bases, with 17 bases between them. CDR3 sequence reads: CAWCLSLPGTEAFF. CDR3 nucleotides: TGTGCCTGGTGTCTCAGTCTACCCGGCACTGAAGCTTTCTTT.

This sequence joins TRBV30 and TRBJ2-2; 10 bases fit TRBD2. This CDR3 region has 16 residues. The germline V gene has CDR1 GTSNPN and CDR2 SVGIG (reference sequence). The ends lost 3 bases at V and 9 bases at J; junction bases unmatched: 13. The CDR3 is CAWRGGLASGSWELFF. The CDR3 DNA follows: TGTGCCTGGAGAGGTGGTCTGGCTAGCGGGAGTTGGGAGCTGTTTTTT.